A single sample is the source of the 5 T cell receptor beta chains below, sequenced in a study of T cell repertoires in cytomegalovirus infection. Using its own MiXCR run on the reads, TCRdb lists one record per CDR3 protein. The sample holds around 320,000 distinct CDR3 sequences, around a tenth seen once. The sequencing input was PBMCs. Source of these receptors: a human donor in good health (CMV status not recorded). Some clones in this sample may be carry-over from other donors' samples.

The rearrangement links TRBV15 to TRBJ2-5, with no clear D. The V gene lost 7 bases and the J gene lost 4 bases, with 22 bases spanning the gap. Germline V lookup: CDR1 LNHNV, CDR2 YYDKDF (reference sequence). The CDR3 is 16 amino acids. The CDR3 spells CATTTRSVVGIETQYF. CDR3 nucleotide sequence: TGTGCCACCACCACAAGATCAGTGGTTGGTATAGAGACCCAGTACTTC.

This clonotype was counted ten times or more. The CDR3 spells CASSLDRATVGGTQYF. In nucleotides, the CDR3 is TGTGCCAGCAGCTTAGACCGGGCCACAGTAGGAGGGACCCAGTACTTC. The chain couples TRBV7-2 to TRBJ2-5; D possibly corresponds to TRBD2 (5 bases). The length of the CDR3 is 16 residues. Germline-derived CDR1 and CDR2 are SGHTA and FQGNSA. V lost 1 base and J lost 7, with 19 bases in between.

This clonotype was recorded at least ten times. The rearrangement joins TRBV7-9 to TRBJ2-1, with TRBD1 identical over 7 bases. In germline, CDR1 is SEHNR, CDR2 FQNEAQ (reference sequence). The length of the CDR3 is 16 residues. The V gene end was trimmed by 0 bases and the J gene end by 6 bases; junction bases not matched to a gene: 8. CDR3 protein: CASSLALGAGGNEQFF. In DNA form, the CDR3 reads TGTGCCAGCAGCTTAGCGTTAGGCGCAGGGGGCAATGAGCAGTTCTTC.

This clonotype was recorded at least ten times. This chain joins TRBV7-2 and TRBJ1-6; 10 bases align to TRBD1. The CDR3 consists of 15 residues. Germline-derived CDR1 and CDR2 are SGHTA and FQGNSA. With 5 bases clipped from V and 10 bases from J, the junction kept 8 bases outside the gene matches. CDR3 protein: CASSPWTGGGSPLHF. CDR3 in DNA: TGTGCCAGCAGCCCTTGGACAGGGGGAGGATCACCCCTCCACTTT.

This clonotype was picked up a small number of times. V usage is TRBV27 and J usage is TRBJ1-2, with TRBD1 matching 8 bases. J gave up 7 bases and V 6 bases, and 10 bases lay outside the gene matches. CDR1 MNHEY and CDR2 SMNVEV come from the germline V gene (reference sequence). The CDR3 sequence is 14 residues long. In DNA, the CDR3 is TGTGCCAGCAGCAACCCCGGGACAGGCCGTGGCTACACCTTC. It yields the protein CASSNPGTGRGYTF.